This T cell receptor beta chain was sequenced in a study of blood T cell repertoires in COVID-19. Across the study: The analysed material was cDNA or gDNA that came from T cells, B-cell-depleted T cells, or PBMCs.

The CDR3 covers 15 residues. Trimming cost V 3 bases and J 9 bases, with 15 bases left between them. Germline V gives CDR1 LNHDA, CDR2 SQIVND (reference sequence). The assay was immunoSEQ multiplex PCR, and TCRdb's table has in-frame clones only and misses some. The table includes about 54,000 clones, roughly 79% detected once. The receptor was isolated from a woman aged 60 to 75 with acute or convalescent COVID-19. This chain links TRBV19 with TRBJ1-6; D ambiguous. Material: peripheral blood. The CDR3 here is CASSMDATQRSPLHF. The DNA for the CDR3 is TGTGCCAGTAGTATGGATGCGACGCAGCGTTCACCCCTCCACTTT. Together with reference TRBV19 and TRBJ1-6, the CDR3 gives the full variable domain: DGGITQSPKYLFRKEGQNVTLSCEQNLNHDAMYWYRQDPGQGLRLIYYSQIVNDFQKGDIAEGYSVSREKKESFPLTVTSAQKNPTAFYLCASSMDATQRSPLHFGNGTRLTVT.